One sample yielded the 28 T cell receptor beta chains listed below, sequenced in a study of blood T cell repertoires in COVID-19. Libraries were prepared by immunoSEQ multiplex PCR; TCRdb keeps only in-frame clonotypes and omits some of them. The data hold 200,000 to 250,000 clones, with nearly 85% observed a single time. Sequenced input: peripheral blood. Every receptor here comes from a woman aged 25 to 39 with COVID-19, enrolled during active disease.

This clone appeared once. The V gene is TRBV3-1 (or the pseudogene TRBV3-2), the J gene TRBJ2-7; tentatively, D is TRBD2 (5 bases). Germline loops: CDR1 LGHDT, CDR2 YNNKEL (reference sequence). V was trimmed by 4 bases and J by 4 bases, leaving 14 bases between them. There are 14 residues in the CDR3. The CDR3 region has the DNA TGTGCCAGCAGCCCAGGACTGGGTGGGTACGAGCAGTACTTC. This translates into CASSPGLGGYEQYF.

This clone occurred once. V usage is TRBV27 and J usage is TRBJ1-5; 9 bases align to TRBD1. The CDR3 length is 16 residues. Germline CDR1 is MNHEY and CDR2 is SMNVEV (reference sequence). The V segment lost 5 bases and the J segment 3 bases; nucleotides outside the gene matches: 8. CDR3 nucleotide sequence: TGTGCCAGCAGTCCCGGGACAGGGACCGCCAATCAGCCCCAGCATTTT. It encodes CASSPGTGTANQPQHF.

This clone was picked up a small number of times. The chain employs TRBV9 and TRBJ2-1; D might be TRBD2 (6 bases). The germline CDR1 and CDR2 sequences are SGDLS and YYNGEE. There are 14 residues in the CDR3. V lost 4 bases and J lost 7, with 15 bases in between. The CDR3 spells CASSRGTGGNEQFF. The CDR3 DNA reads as TGTGCCAGCAGCCGCGGGACTGGAGGGAATGAGCAGTTCTTC.

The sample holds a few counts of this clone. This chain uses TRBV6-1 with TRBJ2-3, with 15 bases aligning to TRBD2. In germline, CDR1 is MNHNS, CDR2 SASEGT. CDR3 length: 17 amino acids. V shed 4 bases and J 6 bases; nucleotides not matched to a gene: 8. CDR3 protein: CASSAAIGTSGGDTQYF. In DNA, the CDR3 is TGTGCCAGCAGTGCGGCGATCGGGACTAGCGGGGGGGATACGCAGTATTTT.

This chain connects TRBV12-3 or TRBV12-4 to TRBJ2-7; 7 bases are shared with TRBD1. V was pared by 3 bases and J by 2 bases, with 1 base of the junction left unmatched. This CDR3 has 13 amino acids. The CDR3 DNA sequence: TGTGCCAGCAGTTTTGGACAGGCCTACGAGCAGTACTTC. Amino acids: CASSFGQAYEQYF.

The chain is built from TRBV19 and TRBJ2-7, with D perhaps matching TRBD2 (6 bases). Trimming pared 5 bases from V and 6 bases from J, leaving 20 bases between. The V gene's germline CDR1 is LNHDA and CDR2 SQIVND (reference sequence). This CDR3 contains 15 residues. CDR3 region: CASSRVEGLNSEQYF. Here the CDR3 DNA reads TGTGCCAGTAGTCGGGTGGAGGGATTAAACTCCGAGCAGTACTTC.

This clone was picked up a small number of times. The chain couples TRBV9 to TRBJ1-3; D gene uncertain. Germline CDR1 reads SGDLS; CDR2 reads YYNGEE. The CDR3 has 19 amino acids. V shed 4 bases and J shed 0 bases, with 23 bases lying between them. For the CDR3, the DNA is TGTGCCAGCAGCCAGGAAGGAGGGATTGGGTCTTACTCTGGAAACACCATATATTTT. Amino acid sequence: CASSQEGGIGSYSGNTIYF.

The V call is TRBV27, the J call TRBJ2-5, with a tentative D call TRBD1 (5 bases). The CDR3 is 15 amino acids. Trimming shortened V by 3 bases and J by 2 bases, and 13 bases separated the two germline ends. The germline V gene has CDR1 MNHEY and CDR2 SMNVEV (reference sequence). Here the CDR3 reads CASSFQGLRQETQYF. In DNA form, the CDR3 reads TGTGCCAGCAGTTTTCAGGGTTTGAGACAAGAGACCCAGTACTTC.

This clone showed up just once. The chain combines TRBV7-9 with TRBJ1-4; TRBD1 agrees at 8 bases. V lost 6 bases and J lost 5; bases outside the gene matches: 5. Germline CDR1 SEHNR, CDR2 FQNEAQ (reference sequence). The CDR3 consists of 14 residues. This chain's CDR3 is CASSGTGLNEKLFF. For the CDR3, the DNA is TGTGCCAGCAGTGGGACAGGTCTCAATGAAAAACTGTTTTTT.

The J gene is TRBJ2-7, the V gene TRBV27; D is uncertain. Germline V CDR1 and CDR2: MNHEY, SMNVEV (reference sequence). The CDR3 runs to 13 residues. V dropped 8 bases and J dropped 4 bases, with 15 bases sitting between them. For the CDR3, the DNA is TGTGCCAGCTCCGGGTCTAATCGATACGAGCAGTACTTC. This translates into CASSGSNRYEQYF.

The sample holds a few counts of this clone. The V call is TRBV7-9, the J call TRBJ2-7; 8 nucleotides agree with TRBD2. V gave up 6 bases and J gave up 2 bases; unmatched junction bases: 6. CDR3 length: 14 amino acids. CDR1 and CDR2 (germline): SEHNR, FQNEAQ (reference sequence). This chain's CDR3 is CASSSRTSTYEQYF. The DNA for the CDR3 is TGTGCCAGCAGTTCCCGGACTAGCACCTACGAGCAGTACTTC.

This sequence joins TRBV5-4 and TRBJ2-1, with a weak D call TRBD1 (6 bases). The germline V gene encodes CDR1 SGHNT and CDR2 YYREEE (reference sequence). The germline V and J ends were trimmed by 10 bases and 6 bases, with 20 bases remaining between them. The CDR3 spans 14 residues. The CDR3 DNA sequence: TGTGCCTGCTTCGAGACCTTGGGGGCCAATGAGCAGTTCTTC. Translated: CACFETLGANEQFF.

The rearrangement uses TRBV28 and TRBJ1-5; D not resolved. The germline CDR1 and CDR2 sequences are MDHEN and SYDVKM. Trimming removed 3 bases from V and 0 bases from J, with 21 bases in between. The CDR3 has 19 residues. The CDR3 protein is CASSFGDYNSFRSNQPQHF. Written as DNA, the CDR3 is TGTGCCAGCAGTTTCGGCGATTACAATAGCTTCCGTAGCAATCAGCCCCAGCATTTT.

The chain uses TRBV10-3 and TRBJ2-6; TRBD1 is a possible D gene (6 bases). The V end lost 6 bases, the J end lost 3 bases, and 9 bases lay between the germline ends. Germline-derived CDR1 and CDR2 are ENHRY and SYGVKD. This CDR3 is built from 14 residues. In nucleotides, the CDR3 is TGTGCCATCAGAATGGACAGTGGGGCCAACGTCCTGACTTTC. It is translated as CAIRMDSGANVLTF.

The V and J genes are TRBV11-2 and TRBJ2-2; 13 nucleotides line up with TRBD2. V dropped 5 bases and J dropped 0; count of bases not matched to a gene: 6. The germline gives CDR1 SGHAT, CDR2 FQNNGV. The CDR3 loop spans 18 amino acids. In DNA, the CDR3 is TGTGCCAGCAGCGAGACTAGCGGGAGGTATACGAACACCGGGGAGCTGTTTTTT. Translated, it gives CASSETSGRYTNTGELFF.

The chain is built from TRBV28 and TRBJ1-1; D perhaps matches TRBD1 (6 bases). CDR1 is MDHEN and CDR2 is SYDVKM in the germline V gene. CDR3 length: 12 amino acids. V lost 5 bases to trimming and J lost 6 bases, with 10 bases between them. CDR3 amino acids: CASSTGRAEAFF. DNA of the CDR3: TGTGCCAGCAGTACAGGGCGGGCTGAAGCTTTCTTT. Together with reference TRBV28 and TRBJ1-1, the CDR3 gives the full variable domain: DVKVTQSSRYLVKRTGEKVFLECVQDMDHENMFWYRQDPGLGLRLIYFSYDVKMKEKGDIPEGYSVSREKKERFSLILESASTNQTSMYLCASSTGRAEAFFGQGTRLTVV.

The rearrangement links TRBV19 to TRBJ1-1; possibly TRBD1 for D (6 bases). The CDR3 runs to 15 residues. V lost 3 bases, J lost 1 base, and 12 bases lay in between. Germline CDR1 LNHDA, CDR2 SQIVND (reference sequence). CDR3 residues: CASSIYWGPNTEAFF. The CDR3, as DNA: TGTGCCAGTAGTATTTACTGGGGGCCGAACACTGAAGCTTTCTTT.

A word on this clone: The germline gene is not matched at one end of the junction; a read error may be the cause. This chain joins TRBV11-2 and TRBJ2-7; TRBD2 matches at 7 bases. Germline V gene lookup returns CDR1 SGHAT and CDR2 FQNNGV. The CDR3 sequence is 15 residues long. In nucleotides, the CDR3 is TGTGCCAACAGCCCTTCGGGAGCGGGATACTACGAGCAGTACTTC. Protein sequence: CANSPSGAGYYEQYF.

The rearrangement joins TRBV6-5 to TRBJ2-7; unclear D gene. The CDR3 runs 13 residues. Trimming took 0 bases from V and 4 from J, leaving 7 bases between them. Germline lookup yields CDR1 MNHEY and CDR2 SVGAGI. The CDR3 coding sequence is TGTGCCAGCAGTTACTCGTTACAGTACGAGCAGTACTTC. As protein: CASSYSLQYEQYF.

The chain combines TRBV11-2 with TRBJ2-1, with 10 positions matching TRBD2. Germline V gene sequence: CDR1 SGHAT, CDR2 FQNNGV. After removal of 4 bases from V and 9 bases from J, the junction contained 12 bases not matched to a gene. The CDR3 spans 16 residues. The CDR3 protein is CASSSLLAGRGVEQFF. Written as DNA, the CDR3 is TGTGCCAGCAGCTCGTTACTAGCGGGGAGGGGGGTTGAGCAGTTCTTC.

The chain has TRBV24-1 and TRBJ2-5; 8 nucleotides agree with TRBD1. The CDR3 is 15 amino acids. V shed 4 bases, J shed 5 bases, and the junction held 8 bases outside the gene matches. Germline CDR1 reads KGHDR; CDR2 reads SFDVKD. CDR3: CATSDDGQGRETQYF. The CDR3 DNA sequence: TGTGCCACCAGTGACGACGGACAGGGCAGGGAGACCCAGTACTTC.

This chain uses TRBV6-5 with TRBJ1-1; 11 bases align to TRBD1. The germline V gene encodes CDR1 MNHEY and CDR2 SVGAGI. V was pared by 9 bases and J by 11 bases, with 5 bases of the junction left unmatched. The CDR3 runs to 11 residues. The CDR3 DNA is TGTGCCAGTCGGACAGGGGGCACGGCTTTCTTT. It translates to CASRTGGTAFF.

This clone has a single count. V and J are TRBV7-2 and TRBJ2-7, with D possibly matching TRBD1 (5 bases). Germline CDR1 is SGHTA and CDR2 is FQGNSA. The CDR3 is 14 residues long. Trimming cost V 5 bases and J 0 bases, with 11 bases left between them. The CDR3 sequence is CASSVDRNSYEQYF. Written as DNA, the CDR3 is TGTGCCAGCAGCGTAGACAGAAACTCCTACGAGCAGTACTTC.

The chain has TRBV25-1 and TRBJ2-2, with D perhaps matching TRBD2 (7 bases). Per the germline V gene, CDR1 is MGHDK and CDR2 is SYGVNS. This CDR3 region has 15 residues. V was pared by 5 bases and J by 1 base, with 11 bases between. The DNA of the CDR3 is TGTGCCAGCAGTCGGGGGGCTCTGAACACCGGGGAGCTGTTTTTT. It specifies CASSRGALNTGELFF.

Here the CDR3 reads CATGLEETQYF. The CDR3 bases are TGTGCCACGGGACTAGAAGAGACCCAGTACTTC. The chain couples TRBV10-3 to TRBJ2-5; 8 bases fit TRBD2. The length of the CDR3 is 11 residues. Germline values: CDR1 ENHRY, CDR2 SYGVKD. Unmatched junction bases numbered 1, after V lost 10 bases and J lost 3 bases.

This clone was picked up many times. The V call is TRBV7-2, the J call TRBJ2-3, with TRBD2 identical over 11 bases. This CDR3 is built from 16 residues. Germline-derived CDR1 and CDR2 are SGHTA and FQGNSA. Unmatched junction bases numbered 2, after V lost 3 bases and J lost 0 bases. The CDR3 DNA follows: TGTGCCAGCAGCTTTATAGCGGGAGGGAGCACAGATACGCAGTATTTT. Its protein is CASSFIAGGSTDTQYF. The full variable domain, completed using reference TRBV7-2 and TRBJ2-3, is GAGVSQSPSNKVTEKGKDVELRCDPISGHTALYWYRQSLGQGLEFLIYFQGNSAPDKSGLPSDRFSAERTGGSVSTLTIQRTQQEDSAVYLCASSFIAGGSTDTQYFGPGTRLTVL.

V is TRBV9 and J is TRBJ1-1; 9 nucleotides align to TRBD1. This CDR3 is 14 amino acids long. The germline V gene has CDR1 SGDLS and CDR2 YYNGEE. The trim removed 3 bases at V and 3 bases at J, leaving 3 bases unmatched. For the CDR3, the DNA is TGTGCCAGCAGCGCTAGGGACAGGGACACTGAAGCTTTCTTT. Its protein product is CASSARDRDTEAFF.

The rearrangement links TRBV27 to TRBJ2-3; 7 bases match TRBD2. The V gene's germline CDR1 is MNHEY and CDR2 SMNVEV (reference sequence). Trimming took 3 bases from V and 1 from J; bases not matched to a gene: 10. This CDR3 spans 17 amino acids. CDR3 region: CASSLGLGLAGTDTQYF. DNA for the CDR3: TGTGCCAGCAGTTTGGGTTTGGGGCTAGCGGGCACAGATACGCAGTATTTT.